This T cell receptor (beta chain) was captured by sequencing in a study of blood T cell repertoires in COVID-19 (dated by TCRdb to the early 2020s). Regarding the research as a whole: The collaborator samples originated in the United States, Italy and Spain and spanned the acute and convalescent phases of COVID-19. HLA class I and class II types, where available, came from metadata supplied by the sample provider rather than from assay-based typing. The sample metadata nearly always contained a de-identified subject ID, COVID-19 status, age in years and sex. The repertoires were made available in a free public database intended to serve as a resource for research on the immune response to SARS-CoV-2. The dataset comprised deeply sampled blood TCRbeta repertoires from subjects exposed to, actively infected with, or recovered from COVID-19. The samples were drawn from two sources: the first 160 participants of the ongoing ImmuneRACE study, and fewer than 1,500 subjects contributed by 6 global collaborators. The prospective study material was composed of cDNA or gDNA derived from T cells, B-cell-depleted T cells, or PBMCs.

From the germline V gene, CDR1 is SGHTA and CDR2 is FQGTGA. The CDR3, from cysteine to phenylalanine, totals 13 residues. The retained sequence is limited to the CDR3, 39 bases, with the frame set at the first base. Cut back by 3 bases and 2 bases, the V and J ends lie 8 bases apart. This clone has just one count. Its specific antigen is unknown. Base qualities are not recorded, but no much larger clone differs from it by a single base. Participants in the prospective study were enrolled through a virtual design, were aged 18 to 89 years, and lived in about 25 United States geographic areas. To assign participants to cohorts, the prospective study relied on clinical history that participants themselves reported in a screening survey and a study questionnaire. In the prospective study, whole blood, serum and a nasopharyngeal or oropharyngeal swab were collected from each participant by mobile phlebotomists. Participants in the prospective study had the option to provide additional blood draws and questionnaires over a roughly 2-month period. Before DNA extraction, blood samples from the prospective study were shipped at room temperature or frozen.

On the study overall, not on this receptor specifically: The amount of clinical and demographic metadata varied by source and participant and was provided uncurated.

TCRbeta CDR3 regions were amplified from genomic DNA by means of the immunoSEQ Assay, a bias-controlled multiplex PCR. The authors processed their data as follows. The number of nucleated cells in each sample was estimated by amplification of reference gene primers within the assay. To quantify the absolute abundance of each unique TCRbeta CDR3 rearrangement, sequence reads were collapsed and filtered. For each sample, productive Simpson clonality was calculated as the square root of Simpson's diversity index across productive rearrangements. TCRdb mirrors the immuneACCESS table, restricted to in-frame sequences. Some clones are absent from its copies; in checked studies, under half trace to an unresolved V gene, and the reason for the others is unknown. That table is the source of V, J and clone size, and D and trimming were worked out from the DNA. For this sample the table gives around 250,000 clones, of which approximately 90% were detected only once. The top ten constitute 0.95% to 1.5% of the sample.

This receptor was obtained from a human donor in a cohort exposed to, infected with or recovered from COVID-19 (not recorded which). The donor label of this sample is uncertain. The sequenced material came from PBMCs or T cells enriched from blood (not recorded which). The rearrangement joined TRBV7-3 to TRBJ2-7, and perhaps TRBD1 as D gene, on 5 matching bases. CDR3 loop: CASSLGLAYEQYF. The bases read TGTGCCAGCAGCTTGGGGCTCGCCTACGAGCAGTACTTC. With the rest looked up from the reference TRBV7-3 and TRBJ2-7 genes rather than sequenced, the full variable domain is GAGVSQTPSNKVTEKGKYVELRCDPISGHTALYWYRQSLGQGPEFLIYFQGTGAADDSGLPNDRFFAVRPEGSVSTLKIQRTERGDSAVYLCASSLGLAYEQYFGPGTRLTVT.